Listed here are 21 T cell receptor beta chains from one sample, sequenced in a study of T cells in tuberculosis. The assay was immunoSEQ multiplex PCR, and TCRdb's table has in-frame clones only and misses some. The sample includes about 31,000 clones, 95% to 97% of them seen just once. Sample: PBMCs. Receptors were obtained from a donor aged 10-30 years with latent tuberculosis or without tuberculosis infection.

The V gene is TRBV29-1, the J gene TRBJ2-1, with 8 nucleotides matching TRBD2. This CDR3 contains 15 residues. CDR1 is SQVTM, CDR2 ANQGSEA, per germline. J was trimmed by 8 bases and V by 7 bases; bases with no gene match: 16. The CDR3 region is CSGLGASGGSDEQFF. CDR3 DNA sequence: TGCAGCGGGTTGGGGGCAAGCGGGGGTAGCGATGAGCAGTTCTTC.

The genes are TRBV5-6 and TRBJ2-5, with D maybe TRBD2 (6 bases). The germline V and J ends were trimmed by 4 bases and 5 bases, with 18 bases remaining between them. CDR1 is SGHDT and CDR2 is YYEEEE in the germline V gene. The CDR3 is made up of 15 amino acids. CDR3: CASSRVFGAGETQYF. DNA of the CDR3: TGTGCCAGCAGCCGGGTCTTCGGGGCGGGGGAGACCCAGTACTTC. The variable domain in full, with the rest retrieved from reference TRBV5-6 and TRBJ2-5, is DAGVTQSPTHLIKTRGQQVTLRCSPKSGHDTVSWYQQALGQGPQFIFQYYEEEERQRGNFPDRFSGHQFPNYSSELNVNALLLGDSALYLCASSRVFGAGETQYFGPGTRLLVL.

V gene TRBV4-1 combines with J gene TRBJ2-7; no firm D call. Germline V gene lookup returns CDR1 MGHRA and CDR2 YSYEKL. V was clipped by 1 base and J by 3 bases, with 10 bases between them. The CDR3 spans 14 residues. The CDR3: CASSQVLSGYEQYF. CDR3 sequence (DNA): TGCGCCAGCAGCCAAGTCCTCTCGGGCTACGAGCAGTACTTC.

The rearrangement uses TRBV7-2 and TRBJ2-2, with 10 bases that match TRBD1. The germline gives CDR1 SGHTA, CDR2 FQGNSA. There are 16 residues in the CDR3. V shed 1 base, J shed 4 bases, and the junction held 3 bases outside the gene matches. The CDR3 reads CASSLDDRGLTGELFF. The CDR3 DNA is TGTGCCAGCAGCTTAGACGACAGGGGGCTCACCGGGGAGCTGTTTTTT.

This chain joins TRBV5-1 and TRBJ1-1, with TRBD1 matching 11 bases. The CDR3 length is 19 residues. The V gene end was trimmed by 0 bases and the J gene end by 1 base; junction bases not matched to a gene: 11. The germline CDR1 and CDR2 sequences are SGHRS and YFSETQ. The CDR3 nucleotides are TGCGCCAGCAGCTTGGTATTGTGGACAGGGGGCGCGGGGAACACTGAAGCTTTCTTT. As protein: CASSLVLWTGGAGNTEAFF. Together with reference TRBV5-1 and TRBJ1-1, the CDR3 gives the full variable domain: KAGVTQTPRYLIKTRGQQVTLSCSPISGHRSVSWYQQTPGQGLQFLFEYFSETQRNKGNFPGRFSGRQFSNSRSEMNVSTLELGDSALYLCASSLVLWTGGAGNTEAFFGQGTRLTVV.

This clone was detected only once. The CDR3 bases are TGTGCCAGCAGTGAGGTCGGTGTCGGGGCCCAGTACTTC. Translation gives CASSEVGVGAQYF. This rearrangement joins TRBV6-1 to TRBJ2-5, with D tentatively TRBD2 (5 bases). Per the germline V gene, CDR1 is MNHNS and CDR2 is SASEGT. The V end lost 3 bases, the J end lost 9 bases, and 14 bases lay between the germline ends. This CDR3 contains 13 residues.

J is TRBJ2-1 and V is TRBV2; TRBD1 agrees at 11 bases. There are 15 residues in the CDR3. Germline CDR1 is SNHLY and CDR2 is FYNNEI. J was trimmed by 8 bases and V by 6 bases; bases with no gene match: 9. This chain's CDR3 is CASRGGTGGSYEQFF. CDR3 nucleotides: TGTGCCAGCAGGGGCGGGACAGGGGGGTCATATGAGCAGTTCTTC.

The CDR3 bases are TGCGCCAGCAGCTTGGAAGGGGTGGAAAACACCATATATTTT. It is translated as CASSLEGVENTIYF. The chain couples TRBV5-1 to TRBJ1-3, with TRBD1 as a possible D gene (5 bases). V was trimmed by 0 bases and J by 6 bases, leaving 10 bases between them. The CDR3 spans 14 residues. The germline V gene has CDR1 SGHRS and CDR2 YFSETQ.

This chain connects TRBV28 to TRBJ2-1; D is unclear. Germline CDR1 is MDHEN and CDR2 is SYDVKM. The length of the CDR3 is 11 residues. Deletions cut 10 bases from V and 12 bases from J, with 16 bases between. The CDR3 nucleotides are TGTGCCACTTCCCCCTCCCTAGGGCAGTTCTTC. It yields the protein CATSPSLGQFF.

This chain joins TRBV2 and TRBJ2-5, with TRBD1 matching 7 bases. CDR1 SNHLY and CDR2 FYNNEI come from the germline V gene. This CDR3 region has 16 residues. The J segment lost 1 base and the V segment lost 10 bases, leaving 15 bases of the junction unmatched. The CDR3 DNA reads as TGTGCCACCTCCACTACGACAGGGCGTATCCAAGAGACCCAGTACTTC. Protein sequence: CATSTTTGRIQETQYF.

The chain combines TRBV10-3 with TRBJ2-1; D is possibly TRBD2 (5 bases). Trimming removed 0 bases from V and 6 bases from J, with 9 bases in between. Germline-derived CDR1 and CDR2 are ENHRY and SYGVKD. The CDR3 is 14 amino acids. The CDR3 is CAISESTNSNEQFF. For the CDR3, the DNA is TGTGCCATCAGTGAGTCGACTAATTCCAATGAGCAGTTCTTC.

V is TRBV15 and J is TRBJ2-7, with D perhaps TRBD2 (7 bases). Trimming pared 4 bases from V and 7 bases from J, leaving 14 bases between. Germline assignment: CDR1 LNHNV and CDR2 YYDKDF (reference sequence). The CDR3 has 13 residues. CDR3 sequence: CATSTKGGVEQYF. CDR3 sequence (DNA): TGTGCCACCAGCACCAAAGGGGGGGTAGAGCAGTACTTC.

CDR3 DNA: TGTGCCAGCAGTGGTGGTTGGGGACAGGTTGGAAACACCATATATTTT. Translating gives CASSGGWGQVGNTIYF. The rearrangement uses TRBV2 and TRBJ1-3; 8 positions agree with TRBD1. J lost 3 bases, V lost 4 bases, and 8 bases had no gene match. CDR1 and CDR2 from the germline V gene are SNHLY and FYNNEI. CDR3 length: 16 amino acids. Drawing the rest from reference TRBV2 and TRBJ1-3, the complete variable domain is EPEVTQTPSHQVTQMGQEVILRCVPISNHLYFYWYRQILGQKVEFLVSFYNNEISEKSEIFDDQFSVERPDGSNFTLKIRSTKLEDSAMYFCASSGGWGQVGNTIYFGEGSWLTVV.

With regard to this clone: The junction departs from germline at one end; a sequencing error may be responsible. This chain joins TRBV9 and TRBJ1-5; a weak D match, TRBD1 (5 bases). The CDR3 length is 13 residues. In germline, CDR1 is SGDLS, CDR2 YYNGEE. As DNA, the CDR3 is TGTGCCAGCAGCAGGCAGGGTGGTCAGCCTCAGCATTTT. Translating it yields CASSRQGGQPQHF.

V and J are TRBV18 and TRBJ1-5; 8 positions match TRBD1. V gave up 4 bases and J gave up 7 bases; unmatched junction bases: 12. The CDR3 sequence is 16 residues long. Germline V gene lookup returns CDR1 KGHSH and CDR2 LQKENI. The CDR3 sequence: CASSLRTGRASQPQHF. CDR3 DNA: TGTGCCAGCTCACTACGGACAGGGAGGGCATCCCAGCCCCAGCATTTT.

The chain recombines TRBV2 with TRBJ1-4, with D possibly matching TRBD1 (6 bases). Germline assignment: CDR1 SNHLY and CDR2 FYNNEI. Trimming shortened V by 6 bases and J by 0 bases, and 11 bases separated the two germline ends. The CDR3 contains 15 residues. CDR3 nucleotide sequence: TGTGCCAGCAGCGCTGGACAGTCAACTAATGAAAAACTGTTTTTT. Translated, it gives CASSAGQSTNEKLFF.

J is TRBJ2-1 and V is TRBV18, with D unresolved. The CDR3 sequence is 15 residues long. Germline values: CDR1 KGHSH, CDR2 LQKENI. V lost 2 bases and J 8 bases, leaving 16 bases between the germline ends. CDR3 loop: CASSPSIDIVDEQFF. The CDR3 region has the DNA TGTGCCAGCTCACCATCTATCGACATAGTCGATGAGCAGTTCTTC. The full variable domain, with the rest looked up from reference TRBV18 and TRBJ2-1, is NAGVMQNPRHLVRRRGQEARLRCSPMKGHSHVYWYRQLPEEGLKFMVYLQKENIIDESGMPKERFSAEFPKEGPSILRIQQVVRGDSAAYFCASSPSIDIVDEQFFGPGTRLTVL.

V usage is TRBV14 and J usage is TRBJ2-3; 7 nucleotides line up with TRBD1. The CDR3 covers 15 residues. Per the germline V gene, CDR1 is SGHDN and CDR2 is FVKESK. Trimming cost V 1 base and J 4 bases; bases outside gene matches: 5. This CDR3 is CASSQVQGWADTQYF. For the CDR3, the DNA is TGTGCCAGCAGCCAAGTACAGGGGTGGGCAGATACGCAGTATTTT.

This chain uses TRBV7-9 with TRBJ2-2, with D uncertain. V lost 3 bases to trimming and J lost 0 bases, with 8 bases between them. Germline CDR1 is SEHNR and CDR2 is FQNEAQ (reference sequence). This CDR3 is built from 15 residues. DNA for the CDR3: TGTGCCAGCAGCTTGGCCCAAACGAACACCGGGGAGCTGTTTTTT. It codes for CASSLAQTNTGELFF. Full variable domain (missing parts from reference TRBV7-9 and TRBJ2-2): DTGVSQNPRHKITKRGQNVTFRCDPISEHNRLYWYRQTLGQGPEFLTYFQNEAQLEKSRLLSDRFSAERPKGSFSTLEIQRTEQGDSAMYLCASSLAQTNTGELFFGEGSRLTVL.

Only a few counts were recorded for this clone. V and J are TRBV15 and TRBJ2-5, with TRBD2 identical over 9 bases. Germline CDR1 LNHNV, CDR2 YYDKDF (reference sequence). The CDR3 is made up of 16 amino acids. V gave up 2 bases and J gave up 0 bases; unmatched junction bases: 4. CDR3 residues: CATSRPSGTYQETQYF. In nucleotides, the CDR3 is TGTGCCACCAGCAGACCTAGCGGGACCTACCAAGAGACCCAGTACTTC.

This clone has only one observation. V and J are TRBV11-2 and TRBJ2-3; a possible D gene is TRBD1 (6 bases). The CDR3 runs 17 residues. Deletions cut 0 bases from V and 6 bases from J, with 19 bases between. Per the germline V gene, CDR1 is SGHAT and CDR2 is FQNNGV. CDR3 DNA sequence: TGTGCCAGCAGCTTAGATCTACGGCGACAGGCGAGGGATACGCAGTATTTT. It translates to CASSLDLRRQARDTQYF. The full variable domain, with the rest looked up from reference TRBV11-2 and TRBJ2-3, is EAGVAQSPRYKIIEKRQSVAFWCNPISGHATLYWYQQILGQGPKLLIQFQNNGVVDDSQLPKDRFSAERLKGVDSTLKIQPAKLEDSAVYLCASSLDLRRQARDTQYFGPGTRLTVL.